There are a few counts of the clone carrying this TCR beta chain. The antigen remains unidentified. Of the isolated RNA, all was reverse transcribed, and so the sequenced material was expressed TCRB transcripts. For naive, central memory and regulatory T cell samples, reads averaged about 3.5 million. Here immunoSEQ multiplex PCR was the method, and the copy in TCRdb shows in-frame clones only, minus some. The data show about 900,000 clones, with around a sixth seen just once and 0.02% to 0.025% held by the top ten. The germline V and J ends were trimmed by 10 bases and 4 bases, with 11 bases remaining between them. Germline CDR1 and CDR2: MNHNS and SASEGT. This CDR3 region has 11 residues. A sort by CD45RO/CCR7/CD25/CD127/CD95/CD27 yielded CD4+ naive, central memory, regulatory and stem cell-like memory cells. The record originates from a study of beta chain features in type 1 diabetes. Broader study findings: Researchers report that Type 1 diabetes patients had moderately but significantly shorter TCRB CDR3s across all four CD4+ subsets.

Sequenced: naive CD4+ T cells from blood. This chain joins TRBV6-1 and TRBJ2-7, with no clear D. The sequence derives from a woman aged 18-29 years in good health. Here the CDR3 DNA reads TGTGCCATCAGGACCCAGTACGAGCAGTACTTC. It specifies CAIRTQYEQYF.